Listed here are 25 T cell receptor beta chains from one sample, sequenced in a study of cytomegalovirus exposure and HLA in healthy donors. The repertoire was sequenced with immunoSEQ multiplex PCR; TCRdb's copy has only in-frame clones and lacks some. The repertoire has approximately 150,000 clones, about nine tenths of them found once; the top ten carry 4.5%. The sequenced sample was PBMCs. Receptors were obtained from a man aged 18 to 30 in good health and CMV-seropositive.

The V gene is TRBV11-2, the J gene TRBJ2-3, with D possibly matching TRBD2 (6 bases). This CDR3 has 12 residues. The ends were cut back, 3 bases at V and 7 bases at J, with 8 bases in the middle. Germline V CDR1 and CDR2: SGHAT, FQNNGV. CDR3: CASSFGGNTQYF. CDR3 in DNA: TGTGCCAGCAGCTTCGGCGGGAATACGCAGTATTTT.

This chain connects TRBV5-1 to TRBJ1-1; TRBD1 agrees at 7 bases. The CDR3 contains 14 residues. The V and J ends lost 3 bases and 1 base, in that order; junction bases with no gene match: 3. The germline CDR1 and CDR2 sequences are SGHRS and YFSETQ. CDR3 DNA: TGCGCCAGCAGCTCACAGGGGAAGAACACTGAAGCTTTCTTT. It codes for CASSSQGKNTEAFF.

The rearrangement links TRBV4-1 to TRBJ2-3; D unresolved. Trimming removed 0 bases from V and 4 bases from J, with 14 bases in between. Germline CDR1 MGHRA, CDR2 YSYEKL. The CDR3 is 16 amino acids. The CDR3 loop is CASSQDKTPAADTQYF. The CDR3 DNA is TGCGCCAGCAGCCAAGATAAGACCCCCGCGGCAGATACGCAGTATTTT.

The chain links TRBV4-2 to TRBJ2-7, with D maybe TRBD2 (5 bases). With 3 bases removed from V and 2 bases from J, the gap between germline ends came to 20 bases. The CDR3 is made up of 17 amino acids. Germline CDR1 LGHNA, CDR2 YNFKEQ. As DNA, the CDR3 is TGTGCCAGCAGCCAGGCTCAGGTTGCATCCGGGACCTACGAGCAGTACTTC. Its protein product is CASSQAQVASGTYEQYF.

V and J are TRBV5-1 and TRBJ2-1, with 12 bases that match TRBD2. Losses at the gene ends were 2 bases for V and 7 bases for J; bases not matched to a gene: 4. The CDR3 has 15 residues. The germline CDR1 and CDR2 sequences are SGHRS and YFSETQ. Here the CDR3 DNA reads TGCGCCAGCAGCTTACAGACTAGCGGGAGAAATGAGCAGTTCTTC. Its protein is CASSLQTSGRNEQFF. Full variable domain (rest looked up from reference TRBV5-1 and TRBJ2-1): KAGVTQTPRYLIKTRGQQVTLSCSPISGHRSVSWYQQTPGQGLQFLFEYFSETQRNKGNFPGRFSGRQFSNSRSEMNVSTLELGDSALYLCASSLQTSGRNEQFFGPGTRLTVL.

J is TRBJ2-1 and V is TRBV15; the match to TRBD2 covers 10 bases. With V trimmed by 0 bases and J by 8 bases, 10 bases remained unmatched. The CDR3 sequence is 17 residues long. CDR1 and CDR2 from the germline V gene are LNHNV and YYDKDF (reference sequence). The DNA for the CDR3 is TGTGCCACCAGCAGAGAGTTCTTAGCGGGGGGTAGGGATGAGCAGTTCTTC. Translation gives CATSREFLAGGRDEQFF.

This chain connects TRBV5-1 to TRBJ2-1; tentative D call: TRBD2 (5 bases). The CDR3 sequence is 14 residues long. Germline lookup yields CDR1 SGHRS and CDR2 YFSETQ. Trimming removed 0 bases from V and 6 bases from J, with 10 bases in between. The CDR3 reads CASSLVGSVNEQFF. CDR3 bases: TGCGCCAGCAGCTTGGTGGGTAGCGTCAATGAGCAGTTCTTC.

The V call is TRBV9, the J call TRBJ2-1, with D perhaps matching TRBD1 (5 bases). V shed 3 bases and J shed 9 bases, with 10 bases lying between them. The CDR3 length is 12 residues. Germline V lookup: CDR1 SGDLS, CDR2 YYNGEE. This CDR3 reads CASSDGHIEQFF. The CDR3 DNA reads TGTGCCAGCAGCGACGGACACATTGAGCAGTTCTTC.

This sequence joins TRBV27 and TRBJ2-7; a weak D match, TRBD2 (5 bases). The CDR3 totals 12 residues. V was clipped by 9 bases and J by 6 bases, with 15 bases between them. Germline values: CDR1 MNHEY, CDR2 SMNVEV (reference sequence). CDR3 region: CASGLRAGEQYF. The DNA of the CDR3 is TGTGCCAGTGGCTTGAGGGCGGGCGAGCAGTACTTC.

The chain uses TRBV5-4 and TRBJ1-5; no reliable D call. Looked up from germline, CDR1 is SGHNT and CDR2 is YYREEE (reference sequence). V lost 1 base, J lost 5 bases, and 10 bases lay in between. CDR3 length: 14 amino acids. The CDR3 DNA reads TGTGCCAGCAGCTTGATCGCAGTCGATCAGCCCCAGCATTTT. This codes for CASSLIAVDQPQHF.

The J gene is TRBJ1-6, the V gene TRBV5-1; D gene unclear. The CDR3 runs to 13 residues. Trimming cost V 7 bases and J 8 bases, with 13 bases left between them. From germline, CDR1 is SGHRS and CDR2 YFSETQ. In nucleotides, the CDR3 is TGCGCCAGCCGACCCCAACGGGATTCACCCCTCCACTTT. Protein product: CASRPQRDSPLHF.

This clone showed up just a few times. The CDR3 protein is CARGRGLGYEQYF. In DNA form, the CDR3 reads TGTGCCAGGGGAAGGGGTCTCGGCTACGAGCAGTACTTC. This chain uses TRBV28 with TRBJ2-7; TRBD1 is a possible D gene (5 bases). This CDR3 has 13 amino acids. Germline CDR1 is MDHEN and CDR2 is SYDVKM. V lost 9 bases, J lost 3 bases, and 15 bases lay in between.

CDR3 loop: CASSDKSDRLNTEAFF. The DNA for the CDR3 is TGCGCCAGCAGCGATAAATCGGACAGATTGAACACTGAAGCTTTCTTT. The gene calls are TRBV5-1 and TRBJ1-1, with TRBD1 as a possible D gene (6 bases). Trimming removed 4 bases at V and 0 bases at J, with 16 bases between. CDR1 and CDR2 (germline): SGHRS, YFSETQ. This CDR3 has 16 residues.

The chain has TRBV19 and TRBJ1-5; D uncertain. V shed 5 bases and J shed 4 bases, with 9 bases lying between them. There are 13 residues in the CDR3. The V gene's germline CDR1 is LNHDA and CDR2 SQIVND (reference sequence). The CDR3 reads CASSPRINQPQHF. The CDR3 DNA reads as TGTGCCAGTAGTCCGAGGATTAATCAGCCCCAGCATTTT.

This chain joins TRBV25-1 and TRBJ2-3; 9 bases are a match to TRBD2. Germline V gene data show CDR1 as MGHDK and CDR2 as SYGVNS. The CDR3 has 15 amino acids. V was clipped by 5 bases and J by 2 bases; unmatched bases: 5. The CDR3 loop reads CASSLVAGVTDTQYF. In nucleotides, the CDR3 is TGTGCCAGCAGTCTGGTAGCGGGGGTCACAGATACGCAGTATTTT.

The chain uses TRBV7-6 and TRBJ2-6; 7 nucleotides align to TRBD2. J gave up 4 bases and V 4 bases, and 4 bases lay outside the gene matches. Germline values: CDR1 SGHVS, CDR2 FNYEAQ. The CDR3 spans 15 residues. CDR3 nucleotides: TGTGCCAGCAGCTCTCTAGCGGCCGGGGCCAACGTCCTGACTTTC. This gives the protein CASSSLAAGANVLTF.

The chain uses TRBV19 and TRBJ1-1, with D unresolved. The length of the CDR3 is 15 residues. Germline lookup yields CDR1 LNHDA and CDR2 SQIVND (reference sequence). With 6 bases removed from V and 6 bases from J, the gap between germline ends came to 20 bases. CDR3 sequence reads: CASRSGGVNVPEAFF. The CDR3 DNA sequence: TGTGCCAGTAGATCCGGCGGGGTAAATGTCCCTGAAGCTTTCTTT.

The J gene is TRBJ2-7, the V gene TRBV30; a weak D match, TRBD1 (6 bases). The CDR3 consists of 14 residues. With 4 bases removed from V and 0 bases from J, the gap between germline ends came to 13 bases. Germline CDR1 and CDR2: GTSNPN and SVGIG (reference sequence). This CDR3 is CAWKGTRASYEQYF. The CDR3 DNA sequence: TGTGCCTGGAAAGGGACACGAGCCTCCTACGAGCAGTACTTC.

CDR3 DNA: TGTGCCAGCAGTGAAAGCGGCGGAAGAAATTACAATGAGCAGTTCTTC. As protein: CASSESGGRNYNEQFF. The rearrangement joins TRBV2 to TRBJ2-1, with a possible D match to TRBD2 (5 bases). Per germline, CDR1 SNHLY and CDR2 FYNNEI. V lost 2 bases, J lost 4 bases, and 15 bases lay in between. This CDR3 is built from 16 residues.

The rearrangement links TRBV30 to TRBJ2-7, with 9 positions matching TRBD1. The V segment lost 7 bases and the J segment 6 bases; nucleotides outside the gene matches: 10. CDR1 and CDR2 from the germline V gene are GTSNPN and SVGIG (reference sequence). The CDR3 contains 13 residues. The CDR3 nucleotides are TGTGCCTTAAACCGGGACAGGGTAAGCGAGCAGTACTTC. Its translation is CALNRDRVSEQYF.

This chain uses TRBV28 with TRBJ1-1; TRBD1 aligns across 7 bases. Trimming cost V 4 bases and J 4 bases; bases outside gene matches: 12. CDR1 is MDHEN, CDR2 SYDVKM, per germline. CDR3 size: 16 residues. The CDR3 nucleotides read TGTGCCAGCAGTTCGACAGGGAAGGGGTATCGCACTGAAGCTTTCTTT. The encoded protein is CASSSTGKGYRTEAFF. Full variable domain (rest looked up from reference TRBV28 and TRBJ1-1): DVKVTQSSRYLVKRTGEKVFLECVQDMDHENMFWYRQDPGLGLRLIYFSYDVKMKEKGDIPEGYSVSREKKERFSLILESASTNQTSMYLCASSSTGKGYRTEAFFGQGTRLTVV.

The genes are TRBV29-1 and TRBJ2-1; D gene ambiguous. The length of the CDR3 is 10 residues. CDR1 is SQVTM and CDR2 is ANQGSEA in the germline V gene. V lost 1 base and J lost 9, with 4 bases in between. CDR3 sequence (DNA): TGCAGCGTTGAAGGGAGTGAGCAGTTCTTC. Translated: CSVEGSEQFF.

V gene TRBV19 combines with J gene TRBJ1-1; no firm D call. V dropped 7 bases and J dropped 0 bases, with 12 bases sitting between them. This CDR3 region has 14 residues. Germline CDR1 is LNHDA and CDR2 is SQIVND (reference sequence). The CDR3 bases are TGTGCCAGTAAGAGTGCGGGAATGAACACTGAAGCTTTCTTT. As protein: CASKSAGMNTEAFF.

The V call is TRBV28, the J call TRBJ1-2; D gene uncertain. Germline V gene lookup returns CDR1 MDHEN and CDR2 SYDVKM. The CDR3 covers 13 residues. Trimming removed 2 bases from V and 7 bases from J, with 11 bases in between. In DNA, the CDR3 is TGTGCCAGCAGTTTACAGAGACAATCTGGCTACACCTTC. Residues: CASSLQRQSGYTF.

This clone came up once. The chain links TRBV27 to TRBJ2-5, with D possibly TRBD1 on 6 matching bases. Germline lookup yields CDR1 MNHEY and CDR2 SMNVEV (reference sequence). Deletions cut 2 bases from V and 5 bases from J, with 12 bases between. The CDR3 consists of 14 residues. Here the CDR3 reads CASSLGGDGETQYF. The CDR3 region has the DNA TGTGCCAGCAGTTTAGGGGGCGATGGGGAGACCCAGTACTTC.